The next 22 T cell receptor beta chains were all read from a single sample in a study of shared clonotypes between healthy human individuals. The data were produced by immunoSEQ multiplex PCR, yet TCRdb's version contains in-frame clones alone and is incomplete. Of roughly 330,000 clones in the sample, around 67% were seen once. The sequenced sample consisted of memory CD4+ T cells sorted from blood. Described subset: CD45RA-negative fraction. These receptors originate from a man under 40 in good health.

The rearrangement uses TRBV5-4 and TRBJ1-4; D is unclear. This CDR3 is built from 15 residues. The V end lost 4 bases, the J end lost 7 bases, and 17 bases lay between the germline ends. Germline CDR1 is SGHNT and CDR2 is YYREEE (reference sequence). The CDR3 loop reads CASSQQIGNGEKLFF. CDR3 sequence (DNA): TGTGCCAGCAGCCAGCAGATCGGTAACGGTGAAAAACTGTTTTTT.

The CDR3 coding sequence is TGCGCCAGCAGCCAGAAAACTAGCGGCAACTACAATGAGCAGTTCTTC. The encoded protein is CASSQKTSGNYNEQFF. The J gene is TRBJ2-1, the V gene TRBV4-1, with TRBD2 matching 8 bases. Germline CDR1 is MGHRA and CDR2 is YSYEKL. V shed 3 bases, J shed 3 bases, and the junction held 7 bases outside the gene matches. The CDR3 covers 16 residues.

This chain uses TRBV2 with TRBJ2-7; 7 bases map to TRBD1. Germline loops: CDR1 SNHLY, CDR2 FYNNEI. This CDR3 spans 12 amino acids. The J segment lost 2 bases and the V segment lost 9 bases, leaving 4 bases of the junction unmatched. The CDR3 DNA follows: TGTGCCAGTAACAGGGGCGCCTACGAGCAGTACTTC. This gives the protein CASNRGAYEQYF.

V and J are TRBV29-1 and TRBJ2-7; 7 bases agree with TRBD1. The J segment lost 7 bases and the V segment lost 3 bases, leaving 18 bases of the junction unmatched. The V gene's germline CDR1 is SQVTM and CDR2 ANQGSEA. The CDR3 runs to 16 residues. CDR3 DNA sequence: TGCAGCGTTGAGGAACCTACCCCCATCAGGGGGTTTGAGCAGTACTTC. Its protein product is CSVEEPTPIRGFEQYF.

Note on this clone: The sample has other DNA sequences that encode this CDR3 too. The chain has TRBV28 and TRBJ1-1; a weak D match, TRBD1 (5 bases). The V end lost 0 bases, the J end lost 2 bases, and 7 bases lay between the germline ends. CDR3 length: 14 residues. Germline V lookup: CDR1 MDHEN, CDR2 SYDVKM. The CDR3 here is CASSLWGGNTEAFF. The CDR3 nucleotides are TGTGCCAGCAGTTTATGGGGGGGAAACACTGAAGCTTTCTTT.

The chain recombines TRBV28 with TRBJ1-1; D remains unclear. The germline gives CDR1 MDHEN, CDR2 SYDVKM. The CDR3 length is 11 residues. With 4 bases removed from V and 7 bases from J, the gap between germline ends came to 7 bases. CDR3 residues: CASSSVGEAFF. DNA for the CDR3: TGTGCCAGCAGTTCCGTCGGTGAAGCTTTCTTT.

The chain uses TRBV5-4 and TRBJ2-2; D may be TRBD1 (6 bases). From germline, CDR1 is SGHNT and CDR2 YYREEE (reference sequence). V lost 3 bases, J lost 7 bases, and 10 bases lay in between. The CDR3 consists of 13 residues. The CDR3 loop is CASSYPGVGELFF. In DNA form, the CDR3 reads TGTGCCAGCAGCTACCCAGGGGTCGGGGAGCTGTTTTTT.

CDR3 region: CASSLRDFSYNEQFF. The DNA of the CDR3 is TGTGCCAGCAGCCTCCGGGACTTTTCCTACAATGAGCAGTTCTTC. The V gene is TRBV11-2, the J gene TRBJ2-1; weak D call: TRBD2 (6 bases). The germline CDR1 and CDR2 sequences are SGHAT and FQNNGV. Between the trimmed V and J ends, which lost 5 bases and 1 base, there was a span of 12 bases. CDR3 size: 15 residues.

This clone was picked up many times. The rearrangement links TRBV6-1 to TRBJ1-5, with D unresolved. Germline CDR1 reads MNHNS; CDR2 reads SASEGT. The CDR3 is 14 amino acids. V dropped 3 bases and J dropped 4 bases, with 10 bases sitting between them. This CDR3 is CASSDVQSNQPQHF. Here the CDR3 DNA reads TGTGCCAGCAGTGATGTCCAGTCAAATCAGCCCCAGCATTTT.

In its sample, this clone was seen many times. The chain's CDR3 is CAISESTLAASLGNTIYF. CDR3 coding DNA: TGTGCCATCAGTGAGTCGACTCTGGCCGCAAGTCTCGGAAACACCATATATTTT. The chain has TRBV10-3 and TRBJ1-3; no firm D call. Trimming removed 0 bases from V and 4 bases from J, with 19 bases in between. CDR1 and CDR2 (germline): ENHRY, SYGVKD. This CDR3 is 18 amino acids long.

This clone was counted once. V gene TRBV11-3 combines with J gene TRBJ2-1, with 10 bases identical to TRBD2. V shed 5 bases, J shed 7 bases, and the junction held 11 bases outside the gene matches. CDR1 is SGHNT and CDR2 is YENEEA in the germline V gene. The CDR3 is 16 residues long. This CDR3 is CASSPRAGGDWNEQFF. As DNA, the CDR3 is TGTGCCAGCAGCCCCCGAGCGGGAGGGGATTGGAATGAGCAGTTCTTC. Filled out from reference TRBV11-3 and TRBJ2-1, the complete variable domain reads EAGVVQSPRYKIIEKKQPVAFWCNPISGHNTLYWYLQNLGQGPELLIRYENEEAVDDSQLPKDRFSAERLKGVDSTLKIQPAELGDSAVYLCASSPRAGGDWNEQFFGPGTRLTVL.

The chain carries TRBV7-2 and TRBJ2-1; the D is unclear. V lost 6 bases and J 11 bases, leaving 20 bases between the germline ends. Per germline, CDR1 SGHTA and CDR2 FQGNSA. The CDR3 length is 14 residues. As DNA, the CDR3 is TGTGCCAGCAGAAAGGCGCGCGGCGAAAATAAGCAGTTCTTC. Protein product: CASRKARGENKQFF.

The CDR3 bases are TGTGCCAGCACGCGAACACAGAACGAGCAGTACTTC. It codes for CASTRTQNEQYF. The chain couples TRBV28 to TRBJ2-7; D not resolved. Trimming pared 7 bases from V and 5 bases from J, leaving 12 bases between. From germline, CDR1 is MDHEN and CDR2 SYDVKM. The CDR3 is 12 residues long.

This rearrangement joins TRBV10-2 to TRBJ1-1; possible D gene TRBD1, 6 bases. V lost 6 bases, J lost 1 base, and 12 bases lay in between. This CDR3 spans 14 amino acids. The germline CDR1 and CDR2 sequences are WSHSY and SAAADI. CDR3 loop: CASSLTTGNTEAFF. The DNA for the CDR3 is TGCGCCAGCAGCCTTACGACAGGGAACACTGAAGCTTTCTTT.

This clone appeared a few times. The V gene is TRBV11-2, the J gene TRBJ2-1, with 7 bases lining up with TRBD2. Germline CDR1 and CDR2: SGHAT and FQNNGV. The CDR3 spans 16 residues. V lost 5 bases to trimming and J lost 6 bases; unmatched junction nucleotides: 13. CDR3 region: CASSPRLARAPNEQFF. The DNA of the CDR3 is TGTGCCAGCAGCCCAAGACTAGCTCGGGCACCCAATGAGCAGTTCTTC.

V and J are TRBV28 and TRBJ1-4; 10 positions match TRBD1. The germline gives CDR1 MDHEN, CDR2 SYDVKM. V gave up 11 bases and J gave up 0 bases; unmatched junction bases: 15. The CDR3 is made up of 18 amino acids. The CDR3 DNA follows: TGTGCCGTTGTTCAGGGGACAGGGGTTCATGCAACTAATGAAAAACTGTTTTTT. Translation: CAVVQGTGVHATNEKLFF.

The V call is TRBV10-3, the J call TRBJ2-3; TRBD2 matches 7 bases. Germline CDR1 reads ENHRY; CDR2 reads SYGVKD. The CDR3 runs 16 residues. The V gene end was trimmed by 6 bases and the J gene end by 7 bases; junction bases not matched to a gene: 16. The DNA for the CDR3 is TGTGCCATCAGCTCGAGGGACTACCGAGCGGGGAATACGCAGTATTTT. Translation gives CAISSRDYRAGNTQYF.

J is TRBJ2-3 and V is TRBV11-3, with D unclear. Trimming shortened V by 2 bases and J by 7 bases, and 10 bases separated the two germline ends. This CDR3 spans 13 amino acids. Looked up from germline, CDR1 is SGHNT and CDR2 is YENEEA. CDR3 coding DNA: TGTGCCAGCAGCTTATCTGGATCTCATACGCAGTATTTT. The encoded protein is CASSLSGSHTQYF.

The chain carries TRBV10-1 and TRBJ2-2; unclear D gene. Trimming pared 5 bases from V and 3 bases from J, leaving 13 bases between. CDR1 WNHNN and CDR2 SYGVQD come from the germline V gene (reference sequence). The CDR3 totals 15 residues. CDR3 residues: CASSFGKEDTGELFF. The CDR3 DNA reads TGCGCCAGCAGTTTCGGCAAAGAGGACACCGGGGAGCTGTTTTTT.

Comments on this clone: Additional DNA sequences in this sample encode the identical CDR3. The chain joins TRBV28 to TRBJ1-2; D ambiguous. The V end lost 2 bases, the J end lost 4 bases, and 5 bases lay between the germline ends. In germline, CDR1 is MDHEN, CDR2 SYDVKM. The CDR3 consists of 12 residues. CDR3 loop: CASSLGGYGYTF. Here the CDR3 DNA reads TGTGCCAGCAGTTTAGGAGGCTATGGCTACACCTTC.

This clone was counted only a few times. This chain links TRBV19 with TRBJ1-5, with 10 positions matching TRBD1. The V gene end was trimmed by 4 bases and the J gene end by 4 bases; junction bases not matched to a gene: 7. Per germline, CDR1 LNHDA and CDR2 SQIVND (reference sequence). The CDR3 contains 16 residues. The DNA of the CDR3 is TGTGCCAGTAGTAATCAGGGACAGGGGCGAAATCAGCCCCAGCATTTT. Its translation: CASSNQGQGRNQPQHF.

The chain has TRBV25-1 and TRBJ1-6; 8 nucleotides match TRBD1. V lost 5 bases, J lost 8 bases, and 2 bases stayed unmatched. Germline CDR1 reads MGHDK; CDR2 reads SYGVNS. CDR3 size: 13 residues. This chain's CDR3 is CASSTGGHSPLHF. In DNA, the CDR3 is TGTGCCAGCAGTACAGGGGGGCATTCACCCCTCCACTTT.